Listed below are T cell receptor beta chains from one sample, sequenced in a study of cytomegalovirus exposure and HLA in healthy donors. Sequencing used immunoSEQ multiplex PCR; TCRdb keeps in-frame clones, though not all of them. The table has under 200,000 clones, around 68% seen once. Sample: PBMCs. The source of these receptors is a man aged 45-65 years in good health and CMV-seronegative. The conserved cysteine and the conserved F or W are not part of the CDR3 here. A D gene is named only where the DNA matches it firmly.

CDR3: ASSIAGTGDSNQPQH; V: TRBV21-1; D: NA
CDR3: ASSSGGNSNQPQH; V: TRBV6-5; D: NA
CDR3: ASSRDTSNYGYT; V: TRBV4-3; D: NA
CDR3: AIRHDRDEKLF; V: TRBV10-3; D: TRBD1
CDR3: ASSLEPGQLAKNIQY; V: TRBV7-2; D: TRBD1
CDR3: ASSVGGSLNYGYT; V: TRBV9; D: NA
CDR3: ASSPQPGTREQY; V: TRBV11-3; D: NA
CDR3: ASSLVEGQGSNTEAF; V: TRBV7-2; D: TRBD1
CDR3: ASLIKGGQGILGRTDTQY; V: TRBV27; D: TRBD1
CDR3: ASSLSERPVYGYT; V: TRBV27; D: NA
CDR3: ASSFRERCGYT; V: TRBV11-3; D: NA
CDR3: ASSLVGQRETQY; V: TRBV28; D: NA
CDR3: ASSQEVVQGNTEAF; V: TRBV4-1; D: NA
CDR3: ASSPLSGGRQETQY; V: TRBV4-2; D: TRBD2
CDR3: ASSRDSPNTEAF; V: TRBV2; D: TRBD1
CDR3: ASSPTGQGSYSPLH; V: TRBV5-1; D: TRBD1
CDR3: ASRVRASTNEKLF; V: TRBV2; D: NA
CDR3: ASSRSGANYEQY; V: TRBV7-2; D: NA
CDR3: ASSGWLGSGETQY; V: TRBV7-9; D: NA
CDR3: ASSVLAEYYEQY; V: TRBV5-1; D: TRBD2
CDR3: ASSRLAGGSYEQY; V: TRBV5-1; D: TRBD2
CDR3: ASSPPSGVSYNEQF; V: TRBV5-1; D: TRBD2
CDR3: AWGPSTDTQY; V: TRBV6-6; D: NA
CDR3: ASSSSGLAAKETQY; V: TRBV7-7; D: TRBD2
CDR3: SVDSEGGNTIY; V: TRBV29-1; D: NA
CDR3: ASSPRGGGETQY; V: TRBV6-5; D: TRBD2
CDR3: ASSLTGMGNEKLF; V: TRBV5-1; D: NA
CDR3: ASSPTRGHEQY; V: TRBV2; D: TRBD1
CDR3: ASSYSEGVTGELF; V: TRBV6-6; D: NA
CDR3: ASSVGAGFSGYT; V: TRBV6-5; D: NA
CDR3: ASSTNYGYT; V: TRBV6-1; D: NA
CDR3: ASSGTLNTEAF; V: TRBV9; D: NA
CDR3: ASKSRDRAFSKQETQY; V: TRBV27; D: TRBD1
CDR3: ASSNRMLSNEQF; V: TRBV9; D: NA
CDR3: AGSPPGQPGANVLT; V: TRBV18; D: NA
CDR3: ASSTLPDTQY; V: TRBV28; D: NA
CDR3: ASSEDGTGGTEAF; V: TRBV6-1; D: TRBD1
CDR3: ASSRQTFTEAF; V: TRBV6-5; D: NA
CDR3: ASTLDRGYTYNEQF; V: TRBV28; D: TRBD1
CDR3: ASSMGQEASNEKLF; V: TRBV9; D: TRBD1
CDR3: ASTGQGDSYEQY; V: TRBV7-7; D: TRBD1
CDR3: ASSPGQGSYNEQF; V: TRBV5-1; D: TRBD1
CDR3: ASSLEGAATDTQY; V: TRBV5-1; D: TRBD1
CDR3: ASSGSGSNEKLF; V: TRBV7-9; D: NA
CDR3: ASSQDRDRGFEQY; V: TRBV4-1; D: TRBD1